This T cell receptor beta chain was sequenced for a study of CD8+ T cells in alopecia areata. Overall study context: Patients took tofacitinib for 6 to 18 months, followed by 6 drug-free months.

Indicated treatment: oral pan-JAK inhibitor, 5-10 mg twice daily. cDNA prepared by RNA extraction and subsequent reverse transcription served as the template for sequencing. The protocol was immunoSEQ multiplex PCR, while the TCRdb copy is restricted to in-frame clones and leaves out a portion. The sample contains more than 200,000 clones, 40% to 55% of which appear only once. This clone came up a few times. Its antigen is as yet unknown. CDR1 SQVTM and CDR2 ANQGSEA come from the germline V gene. The CDR3 is made up of 17 amino acids. V was clipped by 0 bases and J by 6 bases; unmatched bases: 13. Study results and limitations: Scalp sequencing also captures normal skin's resident alphabeta T cells. Affected scalp, especially in alopecia totalis/universalis, had a higher clonality than normal scalp did.

The V call is TRBV29-1, the J call TRBJ2-1; 8 bases agree with TRBD2. The sample consisted of CD4+ T cells sorted from blood, taken between weeks 36 and 40, from a patient treated with tofacitinib. This receptor was taken from a human donor with alopecia areata. CDR3 in amino acids: CSVEDPFGLAGLNEQFF. The DNA for the CDR3 is TGCAGCGTTGAAGATCCGTTTGGCCTAGCGGGCCTCAATGAGCAGTTCTTC.